What follows are 30 T cell receptor beta chains derived from one specimen sequenced in a study of PD-1 blockade in classical Hodgkin lymphoma. All patients relapsed after autologous stem cell transplantation, and brentuximab vedotin exposure varied. TCRdb's table, derived via immunoSEQ multiplex PCR, lists solely in-frame clones and lacks some. The data contain approximately 84,000 clones, 89% of them seen just once; the ten biggest clones take up about 20%. The material was peripheral blood mononuclear cells (PBMCs), obtained at baseline. The receptors derive from a human donor with classical Hodgkin lymphoma.

The chain uses TRBV28 and TRBJ2-2; D is uncertain. This CDR3 has 12 residues. Germline V gene lookup returns CDR1 MDHEN and CDR2 SYDVKM. V dropped 1 base and J dropped 5 bases, with 2 bases sitting between them. CDR3 protein: CASSLYTGELFF. CDR3 DNA: TGTGCCAGCAGTTTATATACCGGGGAGCTGTTTTTT. Based on the CDR3 plus reference TRBV28 and TRBJ2-2, the full variable domain is DVKVTQSSRYLVKRTGEKVFLECVQDMDHENMFWYRQDPGLGLRLIYFSYDVKMKEKGDIPEGYSVSREKKERFSLILESASTNQTSMYLCASSLYTGELFFGEGSRLTVL.

The count of this clone is one. This chain joins TRBV6-1 and TRBJ2-6; the D gene is possibly TRBD1 (5 bases). The length of the CDR3 is 14 residues. Germline V gene lookup returns CDR1 MNHNS and CDR2 SASEGT. Trimming pared 4 bases from V and 4 bases from J, leaving 8 bases between. The CDR3 DNA is TGTGCCAGCAGTGGGGGCGCAGGGGCCAACGTCCTGACTTTC. It codes for CASSGGAGANVLTF.

The chain joins TRBV7-2 to TRBJ2-1; TRBD2 agrees at 7 bases. From germline, CDR1 is SGHTA and CDR2 FQGNSA. After removal of 5 bases from V and 5 bases from J, the junction contained 3 bases not matched to a gene. The CDR3 is 13 residues long. Here the CDR3 reads CASSTSGNNEQFF. The CDR3 DNA is TGTGCCAGCAGCACAAGCGGGAACAATGAGCAGTTCTTC.

The chain uses TRBV18 and TRBJ2-1, with TRBD1 identical over 8 bases. Trimming removed 1 base from V and 7 bases from J; junction bases left unmatched: 6. Looked up from germline, CDR1 is KGHSH and CDR2 is LQKENI. This CDR3 contains 15 residues. CDR3 loop: CASSPLGQGPNEQFF. CDR3 coding DNA: TGTGCCAGCTCACCACTAGGACAGGGCCCTAATGAGCAGTTCTTC.

The chain is built from TRBV28 and TRBJ1-2; 8 positions match TRBD1. The germline V gene encodes CDR1 MDHEN and CDR2 SYDVKM. The ends lost 5 bases at V and 2 bases at J; junction bases unmatched: 7. The CDR3 loop spans 15 amino acids. CDR3 in DNA: TGTGCCAGCAGTCGCGACAGGGGTTGGAACTATGGCTACACCTTC. Its translation: CASSRDRGWNYGYTF.

The rearrangement uses TRBV29-1 and TRBJ1-5; 8 bases align to TRBD1. Per germline, CDR1 SQVTM and CDR2 ANQGSEA. The ends lost 5 bases at V and 0 bases at J; junction bases unmatched: 18. CDR3 size: 19 residues. The chain's CDR3 is CSVTWGMTGAIVSNQPQHF. As DNA, the CDR3 is TGCAGCGTTACCTGGGGGATGACAGGGGCGATCGTTAGCAATCAGCCCCAGCATTTT.

This chain joins TRBV27 and TRBJ2-2; a weak D match, TRBD1 (5 bases). CDR1 and CDR2 from the germline V gene are MNHEY and SMNVEV (reference sequence). The CDR3 is made up of 13 amino acids. With 2 bases removed from V and 4 bases from J, the gap between germline ends came to 5 bases. CDR3 in amino acids: CASSLRGTGELFF. The CDR3 coding sequence is TGTGCCAGCAGTTTAAGGGGCACCGGGGAGCTGTTTTTT.

As DNA, the CDR3 is TGTGCCACCAGCTGGGGGATGAACACTGAAGCTTTCTTT. Translation gives CATSWGMNTEAFF. The chain is built from TRBV15 and TRBJ1-1, with a possible D match to TRBD1 (5 bases). V was clipped by 5 bases and J by 0 bases, with 7 bases between them. The germline V gene encodes CDR1 LNHNV and CDR2 YYDKDF (reference sequence). The CDR3 has 13 amino acids.

This clone came up once. The chain is built from TRBV2 and TRBJ1-5; no clear D. This CDR3 region has 15 residues. The ends were cut back, 6 bases at V and 0 bases at J, with 12 bases in the middle. CDR1 is SNHLY, CDR2 FYNNEI, per germline. DNA of the CDR3: TGTGCCAGCAGACAGCGAGATTATAGCAATCAGCCCCAGCATTTT. It specifies CASRQRDYSNQPQHF.

The V call is TRBV10-1, the J call TRBJ2-1; D might be TRBD2 (6 bases). Deletions cut 7 bases from V and 10 bases from J, with 17 bases between. Germline V gene lookup returns CDR1 WNHNN and CDR2 SYGVQD (reference sequence). The CDR3 contains 13 residues. CDR3 in DNA: TGCGCCAGCATGGGGACTGTTCCTGGGGAGCAGTTCTTC. Encoded protein: CASMGTVPGEQFF.

CDR3 coding DNA: TGTGCCAGCAGCCCCATTTGGCTAGCGGACTACAATGAGCAGTTCTTC. Protein product: CASSPIWLADYNEQFF. This rearrangement joins TRBV7-9 to TRBJ2-1; the match to TRBD2 covers 7 bases. Unmatched junction bases numbered 10, after V lost 5 bases and J lost 3 bases. Germline V gene sequence: CDR1 SEHNR, CDR2 FQNEAQ (reference sequence). The CDR3 covers 16 residues.

The chain recombines TRBV2 with TRBJ2-2; D is unresolved. The germline V gene has CDR1 SNHLY and CDR2 FYNNEI. Trimming removed 7 bases from V and 6 bases from J, with 15 bases in between. The CDR3 length is 14 residues. In DNA, the CDR3 is TGTGCCAGCACAAGGGTAATGAGCGCCGGGGAGCTGTTTTTT. Encoded protein: CASTRVMSAGELFF.

The chain links TRBV6-4 to TRBJ1-2; D gene ambiguous. The V gene's germline CDR1 is MRHNA and CDR2 SNTAGT. This CDR3 has 12 amino acids. Trimming removed 0 bases at V and 9 bases at J, with 8 bases between. Here the CDR3 DNA reads TGTGCCAGCAGTGACTCCCGTCAGCGCTACACCTTC. The encoded protein is CASSDSRQRYTF.

The chain uses TRBV5-1 and TRBJ2-7; D is perhaps TRBD1 (6 bases). CDR3 length: 15 amino acids. Trimming removed 0 bases from V and 0 bases from J, with 10 bases in between. Germline CDR1 SGHRS, CDR2 YFSETQ. CDR3 bases: TGCGCCAGCAGCTTGGCAGGGACACCCTCCTACGAGCAGTACTTC. Translation: CASSLAGTPSYEQYF.

The chain recombines TRBV1 with TRBJ2-7; whether TRBD1, the table's D call, matches the DNA was not checked. TRBV1 is designated a pseudogene. The CDR3 spans 14 residues. The CDR3 sequence: CTSSPGIQGLEQYF. CDR3 sequence (DNA): TGCACCAGCAGCCCTGGTATACAGGGTCTCGAGCAGTACTTC.

The chain recombines TRBV28 with TRBJ1-5; D is uncertain. With 7 bases removed from V and 7 bases from J, the gap between germline ends came to 11 bases. The CDR3 totals 12 residues. Germline assignment: CDR1 MDHEN and CDR2 SYDVKM. The DNA of the CDR3 is TGTGCCAGCACCCTAGACGGGCAGCCCCAGCATTTT. It specifies CASTLDGQPQHF.

DNA for the CDR3: TGTGCCAGCAATAGAAAGACGAACACTGAAGCTTTCTTT. This gives the protein CASNRKTNTEAFF. The rearrangement links TRBV2 to TRBJ1-1; D remains unclear. The CDR3 loop spans 13 amino acids. The V end lost 7 bases, the J end lost 1 base, and 10 bases lay between the germline ends. Germline V lookup: CDR1 SNHLY, CDR2 FYNNEI.

This clone was counted once. This sequence joins TRBV30 and TRBJ2-2, with TRBD2 matching over 10 bases. Trimming cost V 3 bases and J 7 bases; bases outside gene matches: 8. Germline V gene sequence: CDR1 GTSNPN, CDR2 SVGIG (reference sequence). This CDR3 region has 15 residues. CDR3 in DNA: TGTGCCTGGAGGATGGGACTAGCGAACCGCGGGGAGCTGTTTTTT. Its translation is CAWRMGLANRGELFF. Full variable domain (outside the CDR3, taken from reference TRBV30 and TRBJ2-2): SQTIHQWPATLVQPVGSPLSLECTVEGTSNPNLYWYRQAAGRGLQLLFYSVGIGQISSEVPQNLSASRPQDRQFILSSKKLLLSDSGFYLCAWRMGLANRGELFFGEGSRLTVL.

The chain couples TRBV11-2 to TRBJ2-2; 10 positions match TRBD2. The CDR3 consists of 16 residues. Germline CDR1 and CDR2: SGHAT and FQNNGV. V dropped 1 base and J dropped 1; count of bases not matched to a gene: 0. The CDR3 region is CASSLVAGGNTGELFF. CDR3 sequence (DNA): TGTGCCAGCAGCTTAGTAGCGGGAGGGAACACCGGGGAGCTGTTTTTT.

The CDR3 reads CASSQEGGRNYGYTF. The DNA for the CDR3 is TGCGCCAGCAGCCAAGAGGGGGGGCGTAACTATGGCTACACCTTC. The chain carries TRBV4-1 and TRBJ1-2; tentatively, D is TRBD1 (6 bases). The CDR3 is made up of 15 amino acids. V was pared by 0 bases and J by 1 base, with 9 bases between. CDR1 and CDR2 (germline): MGHRA, YSYEKL.

The chain is built from TRBV27 and TRBJ1-1; D perhaps matches TRBD1 (5 bases). Germline V gives CDR1 MNHEY, CDR2 SMNVEV (reference sequence). Trimming stripped 1 base from V and 4 bases from J, with 13 bases between. CDR3 length: 15 residues. In nucleotides, the CDR3 is TGTGCCAGCAGTTTATTCCGGGGGGGAGGCACTGAAGCTTTCTTT. Translation: CASSLFRGGGTEAFF.

This rearrangement joins TRBV27 to TRBJ2-6; 8 bases line up with TRBD1. This CDR3 is 20 amino acids long. J was trimmed by 0 bases and V by 5 bases; bases with no gene match: 15. Germline values: CDR1 MNHEY, CDR2 SMNVEV (reference sequence). CDR3 protein: CASSPWTGSGLFSGANVLTF. CDR3 in DNA: TGTGCCAGCAGTCCCTGGACAGGGTCGGGGCTTTTCTCTGGGGCCAACGTCCTGACTTTC.

This chain links TRBV7-9 with TRBJ2-7; D gene uncertain. CDR1 and CDR2 from the germline V gene are SEHNR and FQNEAQ (reference sequence). The V gene lost 5 bases and the J gene lost 2 bases, with 16 bases spanning the gap. The CDR3 length is 15 residues. DNA for the CDR3: TGTGCCAGCAGCCCTTCGGGCGACAAGACCTACGAGCAGTACTTC. It encodes CASSPSGDKTYEQYF.

This clone was seen just once. The chain recombines TRBV19 with TRBJ2-7, with D tentatively TRBD1 (6 bases). CDR3 length: 14 residues. V dropped 3 bases and J dropped 4 bases, with 13 bases sitting between them. Germline V CDR1 and CDR2: LNHDA, SQIVND (reference sequence). The CDR3 DNA is TGTGCCAGTAGTATTCAGACTGACAGGTACGAGCAGTACTTC. Translated: CASSIQTDRYEQYF.

The chain uses TRBV10-2 and TRBJ2-2; 9 bases map to TRBD2. The CDR3 totals 15 residues. The germline CDR1 and CDR2 sequences are WSHSY and SAAADI. After removal of 5 bases from V and 2 bases from J, the junction contained 3 bases not matched to a gene. Written as DNA, the CDR3 is TGCGCCAGCAGTCCTAGCGGGATTAACACCGGGGAGCTGTTTTTT. Encoded protein: CASSPSGINTGELFF.

This chain connects TRBV5-8 to TRBJ1-1; no definite D call. The ends were cut back, 2 bases at V and 0 bases at J, with 20 bases in the middle. The CDR3 is 18 amino acids. The germline CDR1 and CDR2 sequences are SGHTS and YDEGEE. DNA of the CDR3: TGTGCCAGCAGCTTAGCGGCGTCCTTCATATCTGTGAACACTGAAGCTTTCTTT. Protein sequence: CASSLAASFISVNTEAFF. The full variable domain, its missing parts supplied by reference TRBV5-8 and TRBJ1-1, is EAGVTQSPTHLIKTRGQQATLRCSPISGHTSVYWYQQALGLGLQFLLWYDEGEERNRGNFPPRFSGRQFPNYSSELNVNALELEDSALYLCASSLAASFISVNTEAFFGQGTRLTVV.

The chain combines TRBV4-3 with TRBJ2-1, with 9 bases aligning to TRBD2. Germline assignment: CDR1 LGHNA and CDR2 YSLEER. Unmatched junction bases numbered 8, after V lost 3 bases and J lost 8 bases. The length of the CDR3 is 15 residues. CDR3 amino acids: CASSQRTSVFDEQFF. As DNA, the CDR3 is TGCGCCAGCAGCCAGAGGACTAGCGTTTTTGATGAGCAGTTCTTC.

This clone occurred once. V gene TRBV30 combines with J gene TRBJ1-4; no firm D call. The CDR3 length is 13 residues. CDR1 and CDR2 from the germline V gene are GTSNPN and SVGIG (reference sequence). V lost 3 bases and J lost 4, with 9 bases in between. This CDR3 reads CAWRDGYNEKLFF. For the CDR3, the DNA is TGTGCCTGGAGGGACGGTTATAATGAAAAACTGTTTTTT.

This clone has only one observation. The gene calls are TRBV30 and TRBJ1-1; 9 bases match TRBD1. Germline values: CDR1 GTSNPN, CDR2 SVGIG (reference sequence). The CDR3 sequence is 11 residues long. V shed 5 bases, J shed 8 bases, and the junction held 3 bases outside the gene matches. CDR3 DNA: TGTGCCTGGGGGGGACAGGGAGAAGCTTTCTTT. It translates to CAWGGQGEAFF.

The rearrangement uses TRBV28 and TRBJ1-4, with TRBD1 as a possible D gene (6 bases). This CDR3 has 16 amino acids. Trimming removed 5 bases at V and 4 bases at J, with 17 bases between. The germline V gene has CDR1 MDHEN and CDR2 SYDVKM. This chain's CDR3 is CASSQRSGQSNEKLFF. The CDR3 coding sequence is TGTGCCAGCAGTCAACGTTCCGGACAGAGTAATGAAAAACTGTTTTTT.